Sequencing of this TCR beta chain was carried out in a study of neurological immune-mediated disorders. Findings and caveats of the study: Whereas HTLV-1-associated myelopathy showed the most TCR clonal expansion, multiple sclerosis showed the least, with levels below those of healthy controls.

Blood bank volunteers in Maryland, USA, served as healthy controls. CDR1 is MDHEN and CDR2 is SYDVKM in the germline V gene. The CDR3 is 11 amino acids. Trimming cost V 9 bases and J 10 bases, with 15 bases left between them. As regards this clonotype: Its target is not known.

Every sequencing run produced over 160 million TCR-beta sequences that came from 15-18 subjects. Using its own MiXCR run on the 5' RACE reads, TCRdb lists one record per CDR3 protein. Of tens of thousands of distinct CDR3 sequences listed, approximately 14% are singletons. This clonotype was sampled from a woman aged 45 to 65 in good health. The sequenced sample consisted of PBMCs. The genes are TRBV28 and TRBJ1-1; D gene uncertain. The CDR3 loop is CASKDHGGAFF. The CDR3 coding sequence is TGTGCCAGTAAGGACCACGGCGGAGCTTTCTTT. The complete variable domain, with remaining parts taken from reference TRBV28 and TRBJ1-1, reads DVKVTQSSRYLVKRTGEKVFLECVQDMDHENMFWYRQDPGLGLRLIYFSYDVKMKEKGDIPEGYSVSREKKERFSLILESASTNQTSMYLCASKDHGGAFFGQGTRLTVV.